These 25 T cell receptor beta chains were sequenced from one sample in a study of cytomegalovirus exposure and HLA in healthy donors (dated by TCRdb to 2017 to 2019). The method was the immunoSEQ multiplex PCR assay. A mixture of 60 forward primers for TCR Vbeta segments and 13 reverse primers for TCR Jbeta segments was used in the multiplex PCR. What TCRdb holds here is the immuneACCESS table cut down to in-frame rearrangements. Part of the clones is not present; checked against another copy, under half of the missing clones reflect an unresolved V gene, and the others are unexplained. The sample table records hundreds of thousands of clones; less than 85% of these occur just once. Of the sample, approximately 0.63% is held by the ten largest clones. The specimen was PBMCs. These TCRs come from a man between 18 and 35 years old in good health and CMV-seronegative.

The rearrangement links TRBV6-5 to TRBJ1-2; D possibly corresponds to TRBD1 (5 bases). Per germline, CDR1 MNHEY and CDR2 SVGAGI. CDR3 length: 15 residues. Between the trimmed V and J ends, which lost 5 bases and 6 bases, there was a span of 19 bases. The CDR3 region is CASSATSGGWHGYTF. DNA of the CDR3: TGTGCCAGCAGTGCAACCAGCGGGGGGTGGCATGGCTACACCTTC.

The chain links TRBV5-6 to TRBJ2-7, with TRBD1 identical over 7 bases. Trimming removed 3 bases from V and 0 bases from J; junction bases left unmatched: 12. Germline CDR1 is SGHDT and CDR2 is YYEEEE. The CDR3 loop spans 17 amino acids. Here the CDR3 reads CASSWTLDRVSSYEQYF. CDR3 sequence (DNA): TGTGCCAGCAGCTGGACTTTAGACAGGGTAAGCTCCTACGAGCAGTACTTC.

The V and J genes are TRBV7-2 and TRBJ2-5; no clear D gene. CDR3 length equals 14 residues. Germline V lookup: CDR1 SGHTA, CDR2 FQGNSA. The V gene lost 2 bases and the J gene lost 4 bases, with 11 bases spanning the gap. For the CDR3, the DNA is TGTGCCAGCAGCTTATTCGGTTCCGGAGAGACCCAGTACTTC. It is translated as CASSLFGSGETQYF. Using reference TRBV7-2 and TRBJ2-5 for the parts outside the CDR3, the full variable domain is GAGVSQSPSNKVTEKGKDVELRCDPISGHTALYWYRQSLGQGLEFLIYFQGNSAPDKSGLPSDRFSAERTGGSVSTLTIQRTQQEDSAVYLCASSLFGSGETQYFGPGTRLLVL.

The chain couples TRBV7-2 to TRBJ2-3; possible D gene TRBD2, 5 bases. V gave up 0 bases and J gave up 0 bases, with 10 bases separating them. The CDR3 covers 16 residues. The germline CDR1 and CDR2 sequences are SGHTA and FQGNSA. The CDR3 DNA follows: TGTGCCAGCAGCTTAGCGCTGGGCGGGAGCACAGATACGCAGTATTTT. Its translation is CASSLALGGSTDTQYF.

The chain carries TRBV19 and TRBJ1-1, with TRBD1 identical over 9 bases. The CDR3 is 19 amino acids. The germline gives CDR1 LNHDA, CDR2 SQIVND (reference sequence). Trimming removed 7 bases from V and 0 bases from J; junction bases left unmatched: 18. This CDR3 is CASTTNYRGRRHMNTEAFF. The CDR3 DNA reads as TGTGCCAGTACCACAAATTACAGGGGGCGAAGGCATATGAACACTGAAGCTTTCTTT.

The J gene is TRBJ2-3, the V gene TRBV28; D gene ambiguous. The V gene lost 6 bases and the J gene lost 3 bases, with 13 bases spanning the gap. Germline V lookup: CDR1 MDHEN, CDR2 SYDVKM. This CDR3 has 14 residues. CDR3 in DNA: TGTGCCAGCAGGGGTTACCGGCGGACAGATACGCAGTATTTT. Residues: CASRGYRRTDTQYF. Supplemented by reference TRBV28 and TRBJ2-3, the full variable domain reads DVKVTQSSRYLVKRTGEKVFLECVQDMDHENMFWYRQDPGLGLRLIYFSYDVKMKEKGDIPEGYSVSREKKERFSLILESASTNQTSMYLCASRGYRRTDTQYFGPGTRLTVL.

The V and J genes are TRBV19 and TRBJ1-2; D might be TRBD1 (5 bases). Trimming cost V 6 bases and J 0 bases, with 8 bases left between them. The CDR3 spans 13 residues. Germline assignment: CDR1 LNHDA and CDR2 SQIVND (reference sequence). CDR3 residues: CASRDTANYGYTF. In DNA form, the CDR3 reads TGTGCCAGTAGGGACACCGCTAACTATGGCTACACCTTC.

V gene TRBV2 combines with J gene TRBJ2-5, with 9 nucleotides matching TRBD1. Germline loops: CDR1 SNHLY, CDR2 FYNNEI. V was pared by 3 bases and J by 4 bases, with 6 bases of the junction left unmatched. This CDR3 is 15 amino acids long. CDR3 loop: CASSDGRQGVETQYF. The CDR3 DNA reads TGTGCCAGCAGTGATGGGAGACAGGGGGTAGAGACCCAGTACTTC. The full variable domain, its missing parts supplied by reference TRBV2 and TRBJ2-5, is EPEVTQTPSHQVTQMGQEVILRCVPISNHLYFYWYRQILGQKVEFLVSFYNNEISEKSEIFDDQFSVERPDGSNFTLKIRSTKLEDSAMYFCASSDGRQGVETQYFGPGTRLLVL.

The gene calls are TRBV11-3 and TRBJ2-7; D might be TRBD1 (5 bases). Germline loops: CDR1 SGHNT, CDR2 YENEEA. The CDR3 runs 13 residues. V was clipped by 0 bases and J by 12 bases, with 15 bases between them. In DNA, the CDR3 is TGTGCCAGCAGCTTAGAAATTGGGGCCGAAACGTACTTC. Amino acids: CASSLEIGAETYF.

This clone was observed a single time. The chain has TRBV19 and TRBJ2-7; D may be TRBD2 (6 bases). The CDR3 runs 14 residues. Trimming took off 5 bases at V and 5 bases at J, with 16 bases between the two ends. Germline lookup yields CDR1 LNHDA and CDR2 SQIVND (reference sequence). CDR3 amino acids: CASSSRGGLDEQYF. The DNA of the CDR3 is TGTGCCAGTAGTTCCCGGGGAGGCCTCGACGAGCAGTACTTC.

This clone was seen a single time. The chain joins TRBV2 to TRBJ2-7; maybe TRBD2 (6 bases). Trimming left V 2 bases short and J 4 bases short, with 9 bases between. Germline-derived CDR1 and CDR2 are SNHLY and FYNNEI. CDR3 length equals 13 residues. CDR3 residues: CASSESGYYEQYF. The CDR3 region has the DNA TGTGCCAGCAGTGAAAGCGGGTATTACGAGCAGTACTTC.

This chain links TRBV27 with TRBJ1-1; possible D gene TRBD1, 5 bases. CDR3 length equals 14 residues. Per the germline V gene, CDR1 is MNHEY and CDR2 is SMNVEV (reference sequence). Trimming took 3 bases from V and 6 from J, leaving 14 bases between them. The CDR3 spells CASSFQRGRAEAFF. The CDR3, as DNA: TGTGCCAGCAGTTTTCAGCGGGGACGTGCTGAAGCTTTCTTT.

In this sample, this clone turned up a few times. The rearrangement links TRBV6-4 to TRBJ2-1; 8 positions match TRBD1. V lost 6 bases and J lost 8; bases outside the gene matches: 15. This CDR3 is built from 16 residues. From germline, CDR1 is MRHNA and CDR2 SNTAGT. The CDR3 protein is CASRPRGQAFGDEQFF. DNA for the CDR3: TGTGCCAGCAGGCCGCGGGGACAGGCATTTGGGGATGAGCAGTTCTTC.

The V and J genes are TRBV2 and TRBJ2-3; no clear D gene. The V end lost 8 bases, the J end lost 0 bases, and 12 bases lay between the germline ends. The germline V gene has CDR1 SNHLY and CDR2 FYNNEI. CDR3 size: 14 residues. CDR3 region: CASGGSTSTDTQYF. In DNA, the CDR3 is TGTGCCAGCGGTGGGTCGACTAGCACAGATACGCAGTATTTT.

V is TRBV11-2 and J is TRBJ2-6; no clear D. The V gene lost 1 base and the J gene lost 0 bases, with 10 bases spanning the gap. The length of the CDR3 is 17 residues. The germline V gene encodes CDR1 SGHAT and CDR2 FQNNGV. CDR3 coding DNA: TGTGCCAGCAGCTTAGGAGTAGCCCCCTCTGGGGCCAACGTCCTGACTTTC. Translated: CASSLGVAPSGANVLTF.

V gene TRBV4-1 combines with J gene TRBJ2-5; TRBD1 matches at 10 bases. From germline, CDR1 is MGHRA and CDR2 YSYEKL. This CDR3 spans 15 amino acids. Losses at the gene ends were 4 bases for V and 11 bases for J; bases not matched to a gene: 13. CDR3: CASSRDDRGLLEQYF. CDR3 nucleotides: TGCGCCAGCAGCCGGGACGACAGGGGGCTTCTTGAGCAGTACTTC.

J is TRBJ2-1 and V is TRBV6-1, with 9 positions matching TRBD2. Germline trimming cut 5 bases from V and 6 bases from J; bases unmatched to any gene: 8. CDR1 and CDR2 (germline): MNHNS, SASEGT. The CDR3 loop spans 15 amino acids. As DNA, the CDR3 is TGTGCCAGCAGTCCCCGGCGGGAGGGATCCAATGAGCAGTTCTTC. Protein product: CASSPRREGSNEQFF.

The chain joins TRBV21-1 to TRBJ2-7; TRBD1, the table's D call, was not compared with the DNA. TRBV21-1 is marked as a pseudogene. The CDR3 extends over 13 amino acids. The CDR3 DNA reads as TGTGCCAGCAGCAACCCGACAGGGAACGAGCAGTACTTC. This encodes CASSNPTGNEQYF.

The chain is built from TRBV5-1 and TRBJ2-7, with 7 bases identical to TRBD1. V gave up 0 bases and J gave up 1 base; unmatched junction bases: 1. Germline V gives CDR1 SGHRS, CDR2 YFSETQ. The CDR3 has 14 amino acids. CDR3: CASSLVGQSYEQYF. CDR3 bases: TGCGCCAGCAGCTTGGTGGGACAGTCCTACGAGCAGTACTTC. The variable domain in full, completed from reference TRBV5-1 and TRBJ2-7, reads KAGVTQTPRYLIKTRGQQVTLSCSPISGHRSVSWYQQTPGQGLQFLFEYFSETQRNKGNFPGRFSGRQFSNSRSEMNVSTLELGDSALYLCASSLVGQSYEQYFGPGTRLTVT.

A note on this clone: The sample contains more than one DNA sequence encoding this CDR3. This sequence joins TRBV5-4 and TRBJ2-1; 11 bases are a match to TRBD2. The CDR3 runs 15 residues. The germline CDR1 and CDR2 sequences are SGHNT and YYREEE (reference sequence). With V trimmed by 4 bases and J by 4 bases, 4 bases remained unmatched. The DNA of the CDR3 is TGTGCCAGCAGCCTCGGGACTAGCGGTTACAATGAGCAGTTCTTC. Translating gives CASSLGTSGYNEQFF.

The CDR3 reads CASSPQKVTTNYGYTF. The CDR3 DNA sequence: TGTGCCAGCTCACCACAAAAAGTAACTACTAACTATGGCTACACCTTC. The rearrangement joins TRBV18 to TRBJ1-2; D is undetermined. The V end lost 1 base, the J end lost 0 bases, and 12 bases lay between the germline ends. The germline V gene has CDR1 KGHSH and CDR2 LQKENI. The CDR3 loop spans 16 amino acids.

The chain recombines TRBV2 with TRBJ1-1; TRBD1 matches 7 bases. This CDR3 spans 17 amino acids. V trimming: 4 bases; J trimming: 0 bases; junction bases outside the gene matches: 11. Looked up from germline, CDR1 is SNHLY and CDR2 is FYNNEI. CDR3 in amino acids: CASSVRRDSFMNTEAFF. The CDR3, as DNA: TGTGCCAGCAGTGTCCGCCGGGACAGCTTCATGAACACTGAAGCTTTCTTT. The entire variable domain, with the rest obtained from reference TRBV2 and TRBJ1-1, is as follows: EPEVTQTPSHQVTQMGQEVILRCVPISNHLYFYWYRQILGQKVEFLVSFYNNEISEKSEIFDDQFSVERPDGSNFTLKIRSTKLEDSAMYFCASSVRRDSFMNTEAFFGQGTRLTVV.

In this sample, this clone turned up once. The J gene is TRBJ2-1, the V gene TRBV2; perhaps TRBD2 as D (6 bases). The V and J ends lost 8 bases and 0 bases respectively, with 14 bases between them. This CDR3 is 15 amino acids long. Germline CDR1 reads SNHLY; CDR2 reads FYNNEI. In nucleotides, the CDR3 is TGTGCCAGCCGTCGGGAGAGGAACTCCTACAATGAGCAGTTCTTC. It is translated as CASRRERNSYNEQFF.

Written as DNA, the CDR3 is TGTGCCAGTAGTTTTGCCGGGGTAGCGACCTCTGGGGCCAACGTCCTGACTTTC. It codes for CASSFAGVATSGANVLTF. This sequence joins TRBV19 and TRBJ2-6, with D possibly being TRBD2 (5 bases). CDR1 is LNHDA and CDR2 is SQIVND in the germline V gene (reference sequence). This CDR3 is built from 18 residues. V lost 5 bases, J lost 0 bases, and 17 bases lay in between.

The V gene is TRBV5-8, the J gene TRBJ2-1; 10 nucleotides align to TRBD1. The CDR3 is made up of 16 amino acids. From germline, CDR1 is SGHTS and CDR2 YDEGEE. V was pared by 2 bases and J by 4 bases, with 6 bases of the junction left unmatched. CDR3 sequence reads: CASSLLDRGLYNEQFF. CDR3 nucleotide sequence: TGTGCCAGCAGCTTATTGGACAGGGGGTTATACAATGAGCAGTTCTTC.